These T cell receptor beta chains were read from a single sample in a study of blood T cell repertoires in COVID-19. Method: immunoSEQ multiplex PCR; TCRdb's copy keeps in-frame clones and lacks some. In the table there are 150,000 or so clones, more than 65% of which are singletons. Sequencing used PBMCs or T cells enriched from blood (not recorded which). The receptors originated from a woman between 40 and 50 years old with acute COVID-19. Both conserved end residues are part of each CDR3. The D gene is left open where the match is weak. The size of a clone is reported for some rows only, either as once, few or many, or as a class for expanded clones.

j_gene: TRBJ1-4
v_gene: TRBV30
abundance: NA
d_gene: TRBD1
CDR3nt: TGTGCCTGGAGTCCCTTAGACAGGGGCAGTGAAAAACTGTTTTTT
CDR3aa: CAWSPLDRGSEKLFF

j_gene: TRBJ2-1
v_gene: TRBV20-1
abundance: once
d_gene: TRBD2
CDR3nt: TGCAGTGCAAGTAGCGGGAGCCCATTCAATGAGCAGTTCTTC
CDR3aa: CSASSGSPFNEQFF

j_gene: TRBJ2-1
v_gene: TRBV10-1
abundance: NA
d_gene: TRBD2
CDR3nt: TGCGCCAGCAGTGAGGAATTGCTAGCGGGAGCGTCGACCTACAATGAGCAGTTCTTC
CDR3aa: CASSEELLAGASTYNEQFF

j_gene: TRBJ1-1
v_gene: TRBV7-2
abundance: NA
d_gene: NA
CDR3nt: TGTGCCAGCAGCTTCTTGAACACTGAAGCTTTCTTT
CDR3aa: CASSFLNTEAFF

j_gene: TRBJ1-5
v_gene: TRBV19
abundance: NA
d_gene: NA
CDR3nt: TGTGCCAGTAGTCTCACGACAGCGCAGCCCCAGCATTTT
CDR3aa: CASSLTTAQPQHF

j_gene: TRBJ2-1
v_gene: TRBV5-1
abundance: NA
d_gene: TRBD1
CDR3nt: TGCGCCAGCAGGGATGACAGGGAATTCGGTGAGCAGTTCTTC
CDR3aa: CASRDDREFGEQFF

j_gene: TRBJ2-4
v_gene: TRBV7-2
abundance: NA
d_gene: NA
CDR3nt: TGTGCCAGCAGCTTAGCGTGGTTGCGGGACAAAAACATTCAGTACTTC
CDR3aa: CASSLAWLRDKNIQYF

j_gene: TRBJ2-7
v_gene: TRBV25-1
abundance: medium-sized
d_gene: TRBD2
CDR3nt: TGTGCCAGCAGTGTAGCGGGAGGGAGAGGGGAGCAGTACTTC
CDR3aa: CASSVAGGRGEQYF

j_gene: TRBJ1-2
v_gene: TRBV5-1
abundance: NA
d_gene: NA
CDR3nt: TGCGCCAGCAGCTTGGGCGGCAGGGACTATGGCTACACCTTC
CDR3aa: CASSLGGRDYGYTF

j_gene: TRBJ2-7
v_gene: TRBV5-1
abundance: NA
d_gene: TRBD1
CDR3nt: TGCGCCAGCAGCTTGGAGGGGGCCTCCTACGAGCAGTACTTC
CDR3aa: CASSLEGASYEQYF

j_gene: TRBJ2-5
v_gene: TRBV11-2
abundance: NA
d_gene: NA
CDR3nt: TGTGCCAGCAGCTTAGATCGCAGAGAGACCCAGTACTTC
CDR3aa: CASSLDRRETQYF

j_gene: TRBJ1-5
v_gene: TRBV7-6
abundance: NA
d_gene: TRBD1
CDR3nt: TGTGCCAGCAGCTTAGGACAGGGAAGGACGGAGCCCCAGCATTTT
CDR3aa: CASSLGQGRTEPQHF

j_gene: TRBJ2-7
v_gene: TRBV6-5
abundance: NA
d_gene: TRBD1
CDR3nt: TGTGCCAGCAGTCCACTAAGGGGGCCCTACGAGCAGTACTTC
CDR3aa: CASSPLRGPYEQYF

j_gene: TRBJ2-2
v_gene: TRBV27
abundance: NA
d_gene: TRBD2
CDR3nt: TGTGCCAGCGCTGGCCGGGCGGGGGACAACACCGGGGAGCTGTTTTTT
CDR3aa: CASAGRAGDNTGELFF

j_gene: TRBJ2-1
v_gene: TRBV19
abundance: NA
d_gene: TRBD2
CDR3nt: TGTGCCAGTAGTATAGGGATTCTTGCGGGAGGTAACAATGAGCAGTTCTTC
CDR3aa: CASSIGILAGGNNEQFF

j_gene: TRBJ2-3
v_gene: TRBV4-1
abundance: NA
d_gene: NA
CDR3nt: TGCGCCAGCAGTCTCGTGGGGGCCCCAACAGATACGCAGTATTTT
CDR3aa: CASSLVGAPTDTQYF

j_gene: TRBJ2-2
v_gene: TRBV7-9
abundance: NA
d_gene: NA
CDR3nt: TGTGCCAGCAGCCCACCAACAGGGACGAACACCGGGGAGCTGTTTTTT
CDR3aa: CASSPPTGTNTGELFF

j_gene: TRBJ2-2
v_gene: TRBV7-3
abundance: NA
d_gene: TRBD2
CDR3nt: TGTGCCAGCAGCCAAATAGCGGGAGGGCCGAACACCGGGGAGCTGTTTTTT
CDR3aa: CASSQIAGGPNTGELFF

j_gene: TRBJ2-1
v_gene: TRBV18
abundance: once
d_gene: TRBD2
CDR3nt: TGTGCCAGCTCACCAACGATTAGGCGGAGAGACGGGAGGCACAATGAGCAGTTCTTC
CDR3aa: CASSPTIRRRDGRHNEQFF

j_gene: TRBJ2-4
v_gene: TRBV29-1
abundance: few
d_gene: NA
CDR3nt: TGCAGCGTTGCTCAGGACAACAAAAACATTCAGTACTTC
CDR3aa: CSVAQDNKNIQYF

j_gene: TRBJ2-6
v_gene: TRBV3-1/TRBV3-2
abundance: NA
d_gene: TRBD2
CDR3nt: TGTGCCAGCAGCCAAAGTGTAGCGGGAGATGGGGCCAACGTCCTGACTTTC
CDR3aa: CASSQSVAGDGANVLTF

j_gene: TRBJ1-3
v_gene: TRBV9
abundance: few
d_gene: NA
CDR3nt: TGTGCCAGCAGCGGCCCGGAGGCGATGCCGGGCACCATATATTTT
CDR3aa: CASSGPEAMPGTIYF

j_gene: TRBJ2-7
v_gene: TRBV7-9
abundance: NA
d_gene: TRBD2
CDR3nt: TGTGCCAGCAGCAGAGGGACTAGCGGGATACTCCTAGGGGAGCAGTACTTC
CDR3aa: CASSRGTSGILLGEQYF

j_gene: TRBJ1-1
v_gene: TRBV19
abundance: NA
d_gene: NA
CDR3nt: TGTGCCAGTCTCATGTCGGGGTACACTGAAGCTTTCTTT
CDR3aa: CASLMSGYTEAFF

j_gene: TRBJ2-3
v_gene: TRBV12-3/TRBV12-4
abundance: NA
d_gene: NA
CDR3nt: TGTGCCAGCAGAGCATCAGATACGCAGTATTTT
CDR3aa: CASRASDTQYF

j_gene: TRBJ1-5
v_gene: TRBV5-6
abundance: NA
d_gene: NA
CDR3nt: TGTGCCAGCAGCTCGGGACTTAATCAGCCCCAGCATTTT
CDR3aa: CASSSGLNQPQHF

j_gene: TRBJ2-3
v_gene: TRBV6-4
abundance: NA
d_gene: TRBD2
CDR3nt: TGTGCCAGCAGTGAAACTAGCGGGAGTGCAGATACGCAGTATTTT
CDR3aa: CASSETSGSADTQYF